Listed below are T cell receptor beta chains from one sample, sequenced in a study of blood T cell repertoires in COVID-19. The assay was immunoSEQ multiplex PCR, and TCRdb's table has in-frame clones only and misses some. This sample has approximately 260,000 clones, with roughly nine tenths found just once. The sample consisted of peripheral blood. The receptor set was obtained from a middle-aged woman who had recovered from COVID-19. Each CDR3 is given with its conserved first and last residue. Fields, in order: clone size, V gene, D gene, J gene, CDR3 DNA, CDR3 protein. A D gene is named only where the DNA matches it firmly. The size of a clone is reported for some rows only, either as once, few or many, or as a class for expanded clones.

.	TRBV10-2	.	TRBJ2-7	TGCGCCAGCAGTGAAGGCCTGGGGCCCTACGAGCAGTACTTC	CASSEGLGPYEQYF
.	TRBV12-5	.	TRBJ1-1	TGTGCTAGTGCCATGAACACTGAAGCTTTCTTT	CASAMNTEAFF
.	TRBV9	TRBD2	TRBJ2-3	TGTGCCAGCAGCTTAAGAGCGGGAGAGGCAGATACGCAGTATTTT	CASSLRAGEADTQYF
.	TRBV5-1	TRBD2	TRBJ2-2	TGCGCCAGCAGCTCGGTAGCGGGAGGGGACACCGGGGAGCTGTTTTTT	CASSSVAGGDTGELFF
once	TRBV4-2	TRBD2	TRBJ2-3	TGTGCCAGCGCAATAGCGGGGGGGAGGGGAGATACGCAGTATTTT	CASAIAGGRGDTQYF
.	TRBV2	TRBD2	TRBJ2-3	TGTGCCAGCAGTCTGGAACTAGCGGGGGGGCAACAGGGTACGCAGTATTTT	CASSLELAGGQQGTQYF
.	TRBV7-2	TRBD1	TRBJ2-3	TGTGCCAGCAGACAGGGGGCGGCAGATACGCAGTATTTT	CASRQGAADTQYF
once	TRBV5-1	TRBD2	TRBJ2-5	TGCGCCAGCAGCCAAAAAGCGGGGGGGCCGTGGCCCGAGACCCAGTACTTC	CASSQKAGGPWPETQYF
.	TRBV19	TRBD1	TRBJ2-2	TGTGCCAGTAGTATTCCTGCAGGGGGCACCGGGGAGCTGTTTTTT	CASSIPAGGTGELFF
once	TRBV27	TRBD1	TRBJ2-7	TGTGCCAGCACCCGGACAGGGGGTGCCTACGAGCAGTACTTC	CASTRTGGAYEQYF
.	TRBV6-5	TRBD2	TRBJ2-1	TGTGCCAGCAGTTACCTTAGCGGGAGGAGCAATGAGCAGTTCTTC	CASSYLSGRSNEQFF
.	TRBV18	TRBD1	TRBJ1-4	TGTGCCAGCTCACCAAATACAGGGGGTGAAAAACTGTTTTTT	CASSPNTGGEKLFF
.	TRBV30	TRBD1	TRBJ1-3	TGTGCCTGGAGTACAGGGGACGGAAACACCATATATTTT	CAWSTGDGNTIYF
.	TRBV30	.	TRBJ1-2	TGTGCCTGGAGTAGCCCGCCCACCGGTCGCTACACCTTC	CAWSSPPTGRYTF
.	TRBV28	.	TRBJ2-2	TGTGCCAGCGGTAAGACTGAACTTTACACCGGGGAGCTGTTTTTT	CASGKTELYTGELFF
once	TRBV4-1	TRBD2	TRBJ2-4	TGCGCCAGCAGCCCCGCGGGGGTCTCCAAAAACATTCAGTACTTC	CASSPAGVSKNIQYF